The rows below give T cell receptor beta chains drawn from one sample of a study of blood T cells in healthy people across ages. TCRdb reprocessed the 5' RACE reads with MiXCR, giving one entry per CDR3 protein. The profile shows over 600,000 distinct CDR3 sequences, 35% to 50% of them singletons. The sample consisted of blood. The receptor source for this set is a man older than 75 in good health. Both conserved end residues are trimmed from each CDR3.

j_call v_call cdr3_aa
TRBJ1-2 TRBV7-2 ASSLAPPPGDYGYT
TRBJ2-3 TRBV20-1 SAAPLAGVNTDTQY
TRBJ2-4 TRBV7-2 ASSPSGTNDKNIQY
TRBJ1-2 TRBV11-2 ASRRTGTQGGYT
TRBJ2-7 TRBV9 ASSVGDLAGGYEQY
TRBJ2-1 TRBV6-2/TRBV6-3 ASSQTYNEQF
TRBJ1-2 TRBV4-2 ASSQDGGRGGYT
TRBJ2-7 TRBV6-1 ASKRQIYEQY
TRBJ1-2 TRBV20-1 SASDGEYGYT
TRBJ2-5 TRBV11-2 ASSLEAGFQETQY
TRBJ2-1 TRBV29-1 SVEGQGWGGGQGEQF
TRBJ2-5 TRBV7-9 ASSLGSGSQETQY
TRBJ2-3 TRBV6-2/TRBV6-3 ATRRTDTQY
TRBJ2-5 TRBV5-1 ASSLAGTSQETQY
TRBJ1-1 TRBV5-1 ASSFQTGVNTEAF
TRBJ2-1 TRBV12-3/TRBV12-4 ASSTTRRDHNEQF
TRBJ2-3 TRBV9 ASSPTRRGTDTQY
TRBJ1-2 TRBV20-1 SARNAGTGSAGYT
TRBJ2-7 TRBV11-1 ASSVEQAFNEQY
TRBJ2-5 TRBV29-1 SVEGAPGQTKETQY